The 22 T cell receptor beta chains below were found in one sample sequenced in a study of PD-1 blockade in mismatch repair-deficient tumors. These TCRs are of unknown antigen specificity. Time point here: identical approximately 11-day culture without peptide (control). This table comes from immunoSEQ multiplex PCR, and its TCRdb copy is limited to in-frame clones, with some not included. Counted here are roughly 14,000 clones, approximately 84% occurring once; the ten biggest clones make up over 9.5%. Here the sequenced sample was cells cultured in vitro, taken from a patient treated with pembrolizumab. These receptors originate from an adult with mismatch repair-deficient cancer.

The chain links TRBV7-9 to TRBJ2-5; the D gene is possibly TRBD1 (6 bases). Germline V gene lookup returns CDR1 SEHNR and CDR2 FQNEAQ (reference sequence). The CDR3 is made up of 13 amino acids. Trimming left V 6 bases short and J 2 bases short, with 10 bases between. CDR3 in amino acids: CASSFGQQETQYF. The DNA for the CDR3 is TGTGCCAGCAGTTTCGGACAGCAAGAGACCCAGTACTTC.

The V call is TRBV5-1, the J call TRBJ2-7; 10 bases agree with TRBD2. The CDR3 is 16 residues long. Germline CDR1 SGHRS, CDR2 YFSETQ. The V segment lost 6 bases and the J segment 0 bases; nucleotides outside the gene matches: 9. Written as DNA, the CDR3 is TGCGCCAGCACCCGAGCAACTAGCGGGACCTCCTACGAGCAGTACTTC. Its translation: CASTRATSGTSYEQYF.

By share, this clone ranks as medium-sized. V usage is TRBV9 and J usage is TRBJ1-3; D is uncertain. Germline V gene data show CDR1 as SGDLS and CDR2 as YYNGEE. Trimming stripped 0 bases from V and 2 bases from J, with 12 bases between. The CDR3 runs to 16 residues. Here the CDR3 reads CASSVDGRVAGNTIYF. The CDR3 DNA reads as TGTGCCAGCAGCGTAGATGGGCGGGTGGCTGGAAACACCATATATTTT.

This clone was found once. J is TRBJ1-1 and V is TRBV7-9; D might be TRBD1 (5 bases). Deletions cut 5 bases from V and 1 base from J, with 8 bases between. This CDR3 spans 13 amino acids. CDR1 and CDR2 (germline): SEHNR, FQNEAQ (reference sequence). DNA for the CDR3: TGTGCCAGCAGCCCTACAGGGAACACTGAAGCTTTCTTT. It specifies CASSPTGNTEAFF.

The chain recombines TRBV5-1 with TRBJ2-7, with TRBD1 matching over 10 bases. After removal of 5 bases from V and 5 bases from J, the junction contained 10 bases not matched to a gene. Germline CDR1 and CDR2: SGHRS and YFSETQ. CDR3 length: 15 amino acids. The chain's CDR3 is CASRTGTGVFHEQYF. The CDR3, as DNA: TGCGCCAGCAGAACCGGGACAGGGGTTTTCCACGAGCAGTACTTC.

The rearrangement uses TRBV5-1 and TRBJ1-6, with 9 bases that match TRBD1. This CDR3 has 14 amino acids. Germline assignment: CDR1 SGHRS and CDR2 YFSETQ. V dropped 0 bases and J dropped 9; count of bases not matched to a gene: 1. CDR3 in amino acids: CASSLGQGVSPLHF. Written as DNA, the CDR3 is TGCGCCAGCAGCTTGGGACAGGGGGTTTCACCCCTCCACTTT.

A word on this clone: At one end the junction does not follow the germline gene, possibly because of a read error. This sequence joins TRBV5-8 and TRBJ2-7; 7 bases are shared with TRBD2. This CDR3 comprises 12 residues. CDR1 SGHTS and CDR2 YDEGEE come from the germline V gene. The CDR3 spells CASSFRGQRDVF. The CDR3 DNA sequence: TGTGCCAGCAGCTTCAGAGGGCAGCGGGACGTTTTC.

The chain couples TRBV11-3 to TRBJ2-6; D unresolved. V shed 6 bases and J shed 2 bases, with 17 bases lying between them. Germline V gene data show CDR1 as SGHNT and CDR2 as YENEEA. CDR3 size: 17 residues. Written as DNA, the CDR3 is TGTGCCAGCAGTCTCGGTTTGGGTGCAACTGGGGCCAACGTCCTGACTTTC. Its translation: CASSLGLGATGANVLTF.

The gene calls are TRBV27 and TRBJ2-2; 7 nucleotides match TRBD1. Germline values: CDR1 MNHEY, CDR2 SMNVEV (reference sequence). After removal of 6 bases from V and 3 bases from J, the junction contained 10 bases not matched to a gene. The length of the CDR3 is 16 residues. CDR3 nucleotide sequence: TGTGCCAGCAGCACTTACCGGGACAGATACACCGGGGAGCTGTTTTTT. Residues: CASSTYRDRYTGELFF.

This clone was picked up a small number of times. The rearrangement uses TRBV28 and TRBJ1-2; 8 bases agree with TRBD1. Germline V lookup: CDR1 MDHEN, CDR2 SYDVKM. This CDR3 region has 14 residues. After removal of 6 bases from V and 5 bases from J, the junction contained 8 bases not matched to a gene. The CDR3 is CASSGTGGGYGYTF. The CDR3 DNA is TGTGCCAGCAGCGGAACAGGGGGTGGGTATGGCTACACCTTC.

V usage is TRBV28 and J usage is TRBJ1-1, with D tentatively TRBD1 (6 bases). V lost 6 bases and J 2 bases, leaving 19 bases between the germline ends. Germline CDR1 and CDR2: MDHEN and SYDVKM. The CDR3 loop spans 16 amino acids. The CDR3 here is CASRIGGAKFNTEAFF. The DNA for the CDR3 is TGTGCCAGCAGGATAGGGGGGGCCAAGTTTAACACTGAAGCTTTCTTT.

The genes are TRBV18 and TRBJ1-1, with a weak D call TRBD1 (5 bases). This CDR3 contains 13 residues. Trimming took 0 bases from V and 3 from J, leaving 5 bases between them. Germline V gene sequence: CDR1 KGHSH, CDR2 LQKENI. This CDR3 is CASSPPGDTEAFF. The DNA for the CDR3 is TGTGCCAGCTCACCACCGGGGGACACTGAAGCTTTCTTT.

The rearrangement joins TRBV6-4 to TRBJ1-2, with a weak D call TRBD1 (5 bases). Germline CDR1 MRHNA, CDR2 SNTAGT. V dropped 0 bases and J dropped 1 base, with 12 bases sitting between them. The CDR3 consists of 16 residues. CDR3 in amino acids: CASSDSGRRINYGYTF. CDR3 sequence (DNA): TGTGCCAGCAGTGACTCGGGACGGCGAATTAACTATGGCTACACCTTC.

This chain links TRBV7-2 with TRBJ2-5, with D possibly being TRBD2 (6 bases). The ends were cut back, 4 bases at V and 1 base at J, with 10 bases in the middle. The CDR3 is 14 amino acids. Germline CDR1 is SGHTA and CDR2 is FQGNSA. CDR3 region: CASSSRTIQETQYF. CDR3 nucleotides: TGTGCCAGCAGCTCGCGGACTATCCAAGAGACCCAGTACTTC.

The rearrangement uses TRBV5-4 and TRBJ1-2; 8 nucleotides line up with TRBD1. Germline CDR1 is SGHNT and CDR2 is YYREEE (reference sequence). After removal of 5 bases from V and 8 bases from J, the junction contained 14 bases not matched to a gene. The CDR3 spans 15 residues. CDR3 loop: CASRSWQGAEKGYTF. DNA of the CDR3: TGTGCCAGCAGGTCATGGCAGGGGGCCGAGAAAGGCTACACCTTC.

CDR3 sequence (DNA): TGTGCCAGCAGTCTTACCTGGTGGGGAGAGACCCAGTACTTC. Protein: CASSLTWWGETQYF. This sequence joins TRBV6-1 and TRBJ2-5; D is unresolved. Germline V gene data show CDR1 as MNHNS and CDR2 as SASEGT. The CDR3 extends over 14 amino acids. Trimming pared 5 bases from V and 4 bases from J, leaving 14 bases between.

This clone has just a few counts. The genes are TRBV27 and TRBJ2-2, with 14 bases fitting TRBD2. Trimming cost V 1 base and J 1 base; bases outside gene matches: 14. The CDR3 sequence is 22 residues long. Looked up from germline, CDR1 is MNHEY and CDR2 is SMNVEV (reference sequence). Here the CDR3 DNA reads TGTGCCAGCAGTTTATATGGTCTATCTGGGACTAGCGGGAGCCAGAACACCGGGGAGCTGTTTTTT. Protein product: CASSLYGLSGTSGSQNTGELFF.

The rearrangement links TRBV7-8 to TRBJ1-3; unclear D gene. Trimming took 4 bases from V and 0 from J, leaving 13 bases between them. Germline V gene lookup returns CDR1 SGHVS and CDR2 FQNEAQ. The CDR3 runs 16 residues. The CDR3 coding sequence is TGTGCCAGCAGCTCGCGTGAGGTGACCTCTGGAAACACCATATATTTT. Encoded protein: CASSSREVTSGNTIYF.

The CDR3 is CASRGSGTYNEQFF. CDR3 coding DNA: TGTGCCAGCAGGGGGTCAGGTACCTACAATGAGCAGTTCTTC. The V call is TRBV2, the J call TRBJ2-1, with unresolved D. Per germline, CDR1 SNHLY and CDR2 FYNNEI. V was shortened by 6 bases and J by 2 bases, with 11 bases between the two germline ends. The CDR3 spans 14 residues.

V and J are TRBV5-6 and TRBJ1-1; D not resolved. Trimming left V 1 base short and J 3 bases short, with 7 bases between. This CDR3 spans 13 amino acids. The germline V gene encodes CDR1 SGHDT and CDR2 YYEEEE. CDR3 region: CASSLKPDTEAFF. The DNA of the CDR3 is TGTGCCAGCAGCTTGAAGCCTGACACTGAAGCTTTCTTT.

The chain couples TRBV5-1 to TRBJ2-3; D is perhaps TRBD2 (5 bases). V lost 0 bases to trimming and J lost 0 bases, with 11 bases between them. In germline, CDR1 is SGHRS, CDR2 YFSETQ. The CDR3 is 16 amino acids. Here the CDR3 DNA reads TGCGCCAGCAGCTTGGTGGTCGGACTGAGCACAGATACGCAGTATTTT. It encodes CASSLVVGLSTDTQYF.

The V and J genes are TRBV28 and TRBJ1-5; TRBD1 might be the D (5 bases). There are 15 residues in the CDR3. CDR1 is MDHEN, CDR2 SYDVKM, per germline. The V end was cut by 7 bases, the J end by 2 bases, with 15 bases between. The CDR3 sequence is CASTLGVAGNQPQHF. The DNA of the CDR3 is TGTGCCAGCACTCTAGGGGTTGCGGGCAATCAGCCCCAGCATTTT.